One T cell receptor beta chain is described in this entry. These data come from a study of blood T cell repertoires in COVID-19. How the authors handled the data: Amplification of reference gene primers provided the estimated nucleated cell counts. TCRdb's table, derived via immunoSEQ multiplex PCR, lists solely in-frame clones and lacks some. The V and J calls and clone size were taken over from that table, and D and trimming were inferred from the DNA. This sample has around 190,000 clones, with about four fifths found just once. Germline CDR1 and CDR2: SGHDN and FVKESK. CDR3 size: 14 residues. The V and J ends lost 4 bases and 5 bases respectively, with 14 bases between them.

The TCR originated in a woman aged 55-70 years with COVID-19, enrolled during active disease. This chain links TRBV14 with TRBJ1-2; D is uncertain. Sample: peripheral blood. As DNA, the CDR3 is TGTGCCAGCAGCCCCTCCCGGTCGGGTTATGGCTACACCTTC. Its protein product is CASSPSRSGYGYTF.